These 7 T cell receptor beta chains were all obtained from the same sample, sequenced in a study of T cell responses to AZD1222 COVID-19 vaccine. Libraries were prepared by immunoSEQ multiplex PCR; TCRdb keeps only in-frame clonotypes and omits some of them. Here the sample spans some 150,000 clones, approximately 95% being singletons. The input for sequencing was peripheral blood, taken on day 0 of MenACWY control vaccination. Receptors originate from an adult in good health.

This chain links TRBV18 with TRBJ1-5; possibly TRBD1 for D (5 bases). Looked up from germline, CDR1 is KGHSH and CDR2 is LQKENI. The CDR3 loop spans 15 amino acids. Deletions cut 0 bases from V and 5 bases from J, with 11 bases between. CDR3 residues: CASSPPAGRDQPQHF. The CDR3 DNA sequence: TGTGCCAGCTCACCACCGGCAGGGAGGGATCAGCCCCAGCATTTT.

This clone appeared a single time. The J gene is TRBJ1-5, the V gene TRBV6-6, with D hard to call. V was shortened by 2 bases and J by 9 bases, with 8 bases between the two germline ends. This CDR3 has 12 amino acids. The germline CDR1 and CDR2 sequences are MNHNY and SVGAGI (reference sequence). The CDR3 is CASSYLGGPQHF. CDR3 DNA sequence: TGTGCCAGCAGTTACCTAGGAGGGCCCCAGCATTTT.

The rearrangement joins TRBV6-5 to TRBJ1-1; 7 nucleotides align to TRBD1. The CDR3 covers 15 residues. With V trimmed by 2 bases and J by 6 bases, 9 bases remained unmatched. Germline lookup yields CDR1 MNHEY and CDR2 SVGAGI. The CDR3 protein is CASSYIKGAGAEAFF. CDR3 nucleotides: TGTGCCAGCAGTTACATCAAGGGGGCCGGAGCTGAAGCTTTCTTT.

J is TRBJ2-7 and V is TRBV12-3 or TRBV12-4; unclear D gene. The CDR3 length is 12 residues. The V and J ends lost 6 bases and 2 bases respectively, with 8 bases between them. The CDR3 sequence: CASSNRTYEQYF. The CDR3 DNA is TGTGCCAGCAGCAACCGGACCTACGAGCAGTACTTC.

CDR3 in DNA: TGTGCCAGCAGGGTGGAGGGGAACACAGATACGCAGTATTTT. It codes for CASRVEGNTDTQYF. This chain connects TRBV2 to TRBJ2-3; a possible D gene is TRBD2 (6 bases). CDR1 and CDR2 from the germline V gene are SNHLY and FYNNEI. CDR3 length equals 14 residues. The V end was cut by 6 bases, the J end by 2 bases, with 12 bases between. Filled out from reference TRBV2 and TRBJ2-3, the complete variable domain reads EPEVTQTPSHQVTQMGQEVILRCVPISNHLYFYWYRQILGQKVEFLVSFYNNEISEKSEIFDDQFSVERPDGSNFTLKIRSTKLEDSAMYFCASRVEGNTDTQYFGPGTRLTVL.

The chain's CDR3 is CATSDFRVGDTQYF. CDR3 bases: TGTGCCACCAGTGATTTCAGGGTGGGAGATACGCAGTATTTT. The rearrangement uses TRBV24-1 and TRBJ2-3; D perhaps matches TRBD1 (5 bases). CDR3 length: 14 residues. Between the trimmed V and J ends, which lost 1 base and 5 bases, there was a span of 9 bases. Germline CDR1 reads KGHDR; CDR2 reads SFDVKD.

This clone was picked up one time. The rearrangement joins TRBV6-5 to TRBJ1-6; perhaps TRBD1 as D (5 bases). V lost 3 bases to trimming and J lost 7 bases, with 16 bases between them. CDR1 and CDR2 from the germline V gene are MNHEY and SVGAGI. This CDR3 region has 16 residues. CDR3: CASSYSPGTGNSPLHF. The CDR3 coding sequence is TGTGCCAGCAGTTATTCGCCCGGGACGGGGAATTCACCCCTCCACTTT.